This paragraph reports one TCR beta chain. This sample was included in a study of blood T cell repertoires in COVID-19. Study as a whole: Sources were T cells, B-cell-depleted T cells, or PBMCs; the material itself was cDNA or gDNA.

Assay: immunoSEQ multiplex PCR; the TCRdb copy retains only in-frame clones and omits some. The data contain under 350,000 clones, roughly nine tenths of them singletons. The V gene lost 1 base and the J gene lost 5 bases, with 8 bases spanning the gap. The V gene's germline CDR1 is MNHNS and CDR2 SASEGT. The CDR3 extends over 13 amino acids. The specimen sequenced was peripheral blood. This receptor was identified in a man aged 45-65 years with acute or convalescent COVID-19. The chain is built from TRBV6-1 and TRBJ2-5, with D unresolved. Written as DNA, the CDR3 is TGTGCCAGCAGTGAAGGGCTCGGGGAGACCCAGTACTTC. Amino acids: CASSEGLGETQYF.